The following is a T cell receptor (beta chain) sequence with its context. This clonotype has at least ten counts. What antigen it recognizes has not been identified. No base qualities exist here, and no much larger clone lies one base off it. The data are from a study of CD8 T cells in ankylosing spondylitis (dated by TCRdb to about 2017). About the full investigation: T cell receptor beta repertoires were profiled in healthy donors and ankylosing spondylitis patients so that disease-linked TCR variants could be found. The full study cohort was made up of roughly 25 ankylosing spondylitis patients and 95 to 130 healthy donors. Peripheral blood was sampled, and synovial fluid was additionally collected from ankylosing spondylitis patients.

The sequencer was an Illumina HiSeq 2500. TCR beta libraries were prepared by quantitative 5'-RACE with molecular barcodes. The study's own analysis went as follows. To identify disease-linked TCR variants, a new computational method was used, one built on a probabilistic model of VDJ rearrangement. The public sequencing data were trimmed at Q25 with fastp and processed into clonotypes with MiXCR by TCRdb, which kept only in-frame beta chains. Each CDR3 protein gets just one entry, which takes the most common genes and DNA from the rows behind it. The V and J calls shown here were made by TCRdb, not taken from the authors' results. The sample includes 250,000 or so distinct CDR3 sequences, with around 10% observed a single time. Of the sample, around 6.5% is held by the ten largest clones. Study-level results and caveats: Blood from ankylosing spondylitis patients appeared to be characterized by a TCR beta motif composed of about eight highly homologous amino acid variants. The disease-linked clones had a CD8+ phenotype and were found at relatively low frequencies in peripheral blood. Significant enrichment of the disease-linked clones was reported in matched synovial fluid samples from ankylosing spondylitis patients. Some of the motif variants had been reported before in the synovial fluid and blood of reactive arthritis patients, a finding that suggests common disease-initiation mechanisms.

This receptor was identified in a male donor with ankylosing spondylitis or in good health (not recorded which). Sequencing was carried out using blood, either unsorted or a sorted T cell fraction (not recorded which).

The CDR3 reads CSVGGASAGVTYEQYF. The sequenced DNA is TGCAGCGTTGGAGGGGCTAGCGCGGGTGTTACCTACGAGCAGTACTTC. This chain joins TRBV29-1 to TRBJ2-7; tentative D gene TRBD2, with 6 bases matching. The junction shows trimming of 4 bases on V and 2 bases on J, plus 21 bases between the germline ends. Inclusive of the bounding cysteine and phenylalanine, the CDR3 is 16 residues long. The only DNA kept is the CDR3, 48 bases in frame from the first base. The germline V gene yields SQVTM for CDR1 and ANQGSEA for CDR2.